These 13 T cell receptor beta chains originate from one sample sequenced in a study of blood T cell repertoires in COVID-19. Assay used: immunoSEQ multiplex PCR; TCRdb lists only in-frame clones, some missing. The sample holds some 86,000 clones; about 85% are singletons and the top ten take approximately 15%. Material: peripheral blood. The receptors shown here come from a woman aged 70-85 years with acute or convalescent COVID-19.

The chain recombines TRBV11-2 with TRBJ1-6; no firm D call. This CDR3 contains 13 residues. From germline, CDR1 is SGHAT and CDR2 FQNNGV. V shed 0 bases and J shed 11 bases, with 8 bases lying between them. For the CDR3, the DNA is TGTGCCAGCAGCTTAGAGAGGTTACCACCCCTCCACTTT. Protein: CASSLERLPPLHF.

This clone occurred once. V is TRBV9 and J is TRBJ2-1, with D perhaps TRBD1 (6 bases). CDR1 SGDLS and CDR2 YYNGEE come from the germline V gene. The CDR3 sequence is 13 residues long. V was trimmed by 8 bases and J by 6 bases, leaving 15 bases between them. The CDR3 sequence: CASGRGGGNEQFF. The CDR3 nucleotides read TGTGCCAGTGGACGAGGGGGTGGCAATGAGCAGTTCTTC.

This clone turned up a few times. The rearrangement links TRBV7-8 to TRBJ1-4; D might be TRBD1 (5 bases). The germline V and J ends were trimmed by 5 bases and 0 bases, with 16 bases remaining between them. The germline V gene encodes CDR1 SGHVS and CDR2 FQNEAQ. There are 17 residues in the CDR3. The CDR3, as DNA: TGTGCCAGCAGCCCACGGGGGATGTTTGCAACTAATGAAAAACTGTTTTTT. This sequence encodes CASSPRGMFATNEKLFF. The entire variable domain, with the rest obtained from reference TRBV7-8 and TRBJ1-4, is as follows: GAGVSQSPRYKVAKRGQDVALRCDPISGHVSLFWYQQALGQGPEFLTYFQNEAQLDKSGLPSDRFFAERPEGSVSTLKIQRTQQEDSAVYLCASSPRGMFATNEKLFFGSGTQLSVL.

The rearrangement uses TRBV27 and TRBJ1-4; D is uncertain. V lost 3 bases, J lost 0 bases, and 23 bases lay in between. The CDR3 totals 20 residues. From germline, CDR1 is MNHEY and CDR2 SMNVEV (reference sequence). The CDR3 region has the DNA TGTGCCAGCAGTTTTATTTTAGGCGGTTCCAACCCTACAACTAATGAAAAACTGTTTTTT. The encoded protein is CASSFILGGSNPTTNEKLFF.

This chain joins TRBV7-9 and TRBJ2-7; TRBD2 is a possible D gene (6 bases). The CDR3 is 14 amino acids. Trimming took 2 bases from V and 5 from J, leaving 13 bases between them. The germline V gene has CDR1 SEHNR and CDR2 FQNEAQ (reference sequence). The DNA for the CDR3 is TGTGCCAGCAGCTTAAAGGCGGGGAGCAACGAGCAGTACGTC. Its protein product is CASSLKAGSNEQYV.

V is TRBV27 and J is TRBJ2-1; perhaps TRBD2 as D (5 bases). Germline loops: CDR1 MNHEY, CDR2 SMNVEV (reference sequence). The CDR3 covers 14 residues. Between the trimmed V and J ends, which lost 3 bases and 4 bases, there was a span of 10 bases. The CDR3 protein is CASSLASSYNEQFF. CDR3 nucleotides: TGTGCCAGCAGTTTGGCTAGCTCTTACAATGAGCAGTTCTTC.

The gene calls are TRBV6-5 and TRBJ1-4; maybe TRBD1 (5 bases). The CDR3 runs 14 residues. Between the trimmed V and J ends, which lost 4 bases and 8 bases, there was a span of 14 bases. CDR1 MNHEY and CDR2 SVGAGI come from the germline V gene. CDR3 loop: CASSFTGGGEKLFF. CDR3 coding DNA: TGTGCCAGCAGTTTTACAGGAGGAGGGGAAAAACTGTTTTTT.

Here the CDR3 DNA reads TGTGCCAGCAGCGTAGCTTTCGGGGGGACAGGGTTCTACGAGCAGTACGTC. It encodes CASSVAFGGTGFYEQYV. The rearrangement joins TRBV9 to TRBJ2-7; the match to TRBD1 covers 9 bases. The V gene end was trimmed by 0 bases and the J gene end by 3 bases; junction bases not matched to a gene: 10. The CDR3 spans 17 residues. Germline CDR1 and CDR2: SGDLS and YYNGEE.

The table lists this clone with a count of one. A junction end diverges from the germline sequence, so it may reflect a read error. The V gene is TRBV6-1, the J gene TRBJ1-1; D perhaps matches TRBD1 (6 bases). The CDR3 loop spans 16 amino acids. Germline V gene lookup returns CDR1 MNHNS and CDR2 SASEGT. CDR3 sequence reads: CAGSEALLQGNTEAFF. DNA for the CDR3: TGTGCCGGCAGTGAAGCCCTATTACAGGGGAACACTGAAGCTTTCTTT.

V gene TRBV6-5 combines with J gene TRBJ2-7, with TRBD2 matching over 7 bases. The CDR3 runs to 13 residues. Germline V CDR1 and CDR2: MNHEY, SVGAGI. Trimming removed 6 bases from V and 2 bases from J; junction bases left unmatched: 4. In DNA, the CDR3 is TGTGCCAGCAGCGAGCGGGGACCCTACGAGCAGTACGTC. Translated, it gives CASSERGPYEQYV.

The CDR3 protein is CASSVGVAGGFTPAEQFF. The CDR3, as DNA: TGTGCCAGCAGCGTAGGAGTAGCGGGGGGTTTTACCCCCGCTGAGCAGTTCTTC. The chain carries TRBV9 and TRBJ2-1; 10 bases are a match to TRBD2. This CDR3 region has 18 residues. CDR1 and CDR2 from the germline V gene are SGDLS and YYNGEE. J lost 9 bases, V lost 0 bases, and 15 bases had no gene match.

The V and J genes are TRBV19 and TRBJ2-2, with 8 bases fitting TRBD1. This CDR3 has 14 amino acids. Per germline, CDR1 LNHDA and CDR2 SQIVND (reference sequence). V was clipped by 5 bases and J by 6 bases; unmatched bases: 5. The chain's CDR3 is CASSRRGRPGELFF. The CDR3 bases are TGTGCCAGTAGTCGCAGGGGGCGCCCCGGGGAGCTGTTTTTT.

J is TRBJ2-1 and V is TRBV4-3; D possibly corresponds to TRBD2 (5 bases). V lost 0 bases and J lost 6, with 27 bases in between. Germline CDR1 is LGHNA and CDR2 is YSLEER. The length of the CDR3 is 20 residues. CDR3 DNA: TGCGCCAGCAGCCAAGATATCATCCCCCACACGGGAACGGCCCCCAATGAGCAGTTCTTC. Protein product: CASSQDIIPHTGTAPNEQFF.